This TCR beta chain was captured by sequencing in a study of T cell clonality in common variable immunodeficiency. Findings and limits, study-wide: TCRbeta clonality was increased in CVID versus healthy controls. Common variable immunodeficiency TCR beta sequences reportedly had fewer deletions and N-nucleotide insertions.

Some clones are missing from TCRdb's copy, which holds only in-frame ones; the method was immunoSEQ multiplex PCR. The specimen has 40,000 to 45,000 clones, none found just once. Ten or more counts support this clone. Its antigen is not known. The sample consisted of peripheral blood mononuclear cells. The receptor was derived from a person aged 18 to 70 in good health.

Partial CDR3 DNA: TGTGCCAGCAGCCGGACAGGGTCTGATTCACCC. Its translation is CASSRTGSDSP. The full CDR3 is CASSRTGSDSPLHF. The J gene is TRBJ1-6, the V gene TRBV7-3; TRBD1 agrees at 8 bases. The CDR3 end falls 3 residues outside the read, so it is completed with the germline J gene. Unmatched junction bases numbered 5, after V lost 5 bases and J lost 8 bases. Germline loops: CDR1 SGHTA, CDR2 FQGTGA. There are 14 residues in the CDR3. Based on the CDR3 plus reference TRBV7-3 and TRBJ1-6, the full variable domain is GAGVSQTPSNKVTEKGKYVELRCDPISGHTALYWYRQSLGQGPEFLIYFQGTGAADDSGLPNDRFFAVRPEGSVSTLKIQRTERGDSAVYLCASSRTGSDSPLHFGNGTRLTVT.